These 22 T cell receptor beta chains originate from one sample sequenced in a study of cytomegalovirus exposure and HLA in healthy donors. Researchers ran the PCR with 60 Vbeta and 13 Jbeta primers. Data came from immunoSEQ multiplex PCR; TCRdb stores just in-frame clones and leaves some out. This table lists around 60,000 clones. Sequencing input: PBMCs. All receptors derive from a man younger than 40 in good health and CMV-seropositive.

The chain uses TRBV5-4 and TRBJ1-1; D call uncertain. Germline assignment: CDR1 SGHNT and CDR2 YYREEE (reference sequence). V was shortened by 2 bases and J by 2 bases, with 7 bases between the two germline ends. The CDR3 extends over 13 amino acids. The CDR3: CASSFGGNTEAFF. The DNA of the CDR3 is TGTGCCAGCAGCTTTGGAGGTAACACTGAAGCTTTCTTT.

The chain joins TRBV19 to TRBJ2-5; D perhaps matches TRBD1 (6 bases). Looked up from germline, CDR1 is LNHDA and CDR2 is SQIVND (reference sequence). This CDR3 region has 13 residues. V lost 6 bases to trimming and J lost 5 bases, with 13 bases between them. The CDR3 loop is CASSAPGVETQYF. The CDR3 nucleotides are TGTGCCAGTAGCGCCCCAGGGGTTGAGACCCAGTACTTC.

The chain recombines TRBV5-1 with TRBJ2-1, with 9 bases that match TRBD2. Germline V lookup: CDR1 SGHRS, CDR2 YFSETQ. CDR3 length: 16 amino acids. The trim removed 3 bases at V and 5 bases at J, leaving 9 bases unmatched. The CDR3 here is CASSWPRGGPDNEQFF. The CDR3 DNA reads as TGCGCCAGCAGCTGGCCGCGGGGGGGACCCGACAATGAGCAGTTCTTC.

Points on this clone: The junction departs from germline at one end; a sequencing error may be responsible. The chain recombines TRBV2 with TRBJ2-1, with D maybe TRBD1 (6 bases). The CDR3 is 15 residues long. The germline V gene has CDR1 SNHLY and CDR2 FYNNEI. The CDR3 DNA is TGTGCCAGCAGTGATGGGGGCTACTCCGACAATGAGCAGTTCTTC. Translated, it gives CASSDGGYSDNEQFF.

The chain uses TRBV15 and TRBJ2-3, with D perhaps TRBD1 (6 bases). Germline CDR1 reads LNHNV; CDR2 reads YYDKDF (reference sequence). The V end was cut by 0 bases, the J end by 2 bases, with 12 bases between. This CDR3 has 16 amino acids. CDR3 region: CATSRERGTFTDTQYF. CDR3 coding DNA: TGTGCCACCAGCAGAGAGAGGGGGACGTTCACAGATACGCAGTATTTT.

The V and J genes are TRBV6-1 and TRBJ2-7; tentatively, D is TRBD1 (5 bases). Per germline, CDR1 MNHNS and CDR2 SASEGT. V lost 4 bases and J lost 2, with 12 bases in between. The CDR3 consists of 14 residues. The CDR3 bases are TGTGCCAGCAGTGTTTCAAGGGGAACCTACGAGCAGTACTTC. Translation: CASSVSRGTYEQYF.

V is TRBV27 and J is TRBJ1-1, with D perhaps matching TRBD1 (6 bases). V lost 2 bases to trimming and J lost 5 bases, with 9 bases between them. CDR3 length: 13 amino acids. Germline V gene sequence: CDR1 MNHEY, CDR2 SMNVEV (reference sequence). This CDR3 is CASSLHGTTEAFF. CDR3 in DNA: TGTGCCAGCAGTTTACACGGGACAACTGAAGCTTTCTTT.

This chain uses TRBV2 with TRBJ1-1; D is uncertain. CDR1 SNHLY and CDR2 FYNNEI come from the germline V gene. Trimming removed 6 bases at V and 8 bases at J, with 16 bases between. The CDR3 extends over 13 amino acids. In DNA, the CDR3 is TGTGCCAGCAGCATGGTCCGGGGATTGGAAGCTTTCTTT. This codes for CASSMVRGLEAFF.

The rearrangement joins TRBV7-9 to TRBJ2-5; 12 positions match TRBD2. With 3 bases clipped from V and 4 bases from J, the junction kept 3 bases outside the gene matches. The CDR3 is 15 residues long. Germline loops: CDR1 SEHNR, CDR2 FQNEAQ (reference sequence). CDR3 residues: CASSLTSGGPETQYF. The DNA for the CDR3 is TGTGCCAGCAGCTTGACTAGCGGGGGCCCAGAGACCCAGTACTTC. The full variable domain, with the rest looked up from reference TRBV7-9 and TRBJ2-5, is DTGVSQNPRHKITKRGQNVTFRCDPISEHNRLYWYRQTLGQGPEFLTYFQNEAQLEKSRLLSDRFSAERPKGSFSTLEIQRTEQGDSAMYLCASSLTSGGPETQYFGPGTRLLVL.

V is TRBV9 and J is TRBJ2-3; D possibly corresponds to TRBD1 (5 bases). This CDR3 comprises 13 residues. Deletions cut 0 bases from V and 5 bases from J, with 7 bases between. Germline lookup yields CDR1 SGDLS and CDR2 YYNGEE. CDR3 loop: CASSVARGDTQYF. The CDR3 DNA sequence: TGTGCCAGCAGCGTAGCTAGGGGAGATACGCAGTATTTT. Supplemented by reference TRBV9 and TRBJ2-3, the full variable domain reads DSGVTQTPKHLITATGQRVTLRCSPRSGDLSVYWYQQSLDQGLQFLIQYYNGEERAKGNILERFSAQQFPDLHSELNLSSLELGDSALYFCASSVARGDTQYFGPGTRLTVL.

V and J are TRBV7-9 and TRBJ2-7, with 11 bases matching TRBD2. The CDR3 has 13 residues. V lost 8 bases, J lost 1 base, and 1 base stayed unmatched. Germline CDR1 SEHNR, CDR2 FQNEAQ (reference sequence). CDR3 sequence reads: CASSSGGSYEQYF. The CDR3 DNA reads TGTGCCAGCTCTAGCGGGGGGTCCTACGAGCAGTACTTC.

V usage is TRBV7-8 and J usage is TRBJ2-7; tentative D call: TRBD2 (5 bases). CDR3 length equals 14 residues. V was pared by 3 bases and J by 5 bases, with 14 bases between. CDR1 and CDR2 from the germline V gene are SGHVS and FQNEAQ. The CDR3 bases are TGTGCCAGCAGCTTTCAACGGGATGTCGACGAGCAGTACTTC. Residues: CASSFQRDVDEQYF.

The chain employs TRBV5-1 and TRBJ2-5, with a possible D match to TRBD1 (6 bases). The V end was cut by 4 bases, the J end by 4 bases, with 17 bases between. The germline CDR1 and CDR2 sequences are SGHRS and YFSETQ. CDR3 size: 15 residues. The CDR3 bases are TGCGCCAGCAGCGAAGGGGGTTGGTCCGCAGAGACCCAGTACTTC. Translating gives CASSEGGWSAETQYF.

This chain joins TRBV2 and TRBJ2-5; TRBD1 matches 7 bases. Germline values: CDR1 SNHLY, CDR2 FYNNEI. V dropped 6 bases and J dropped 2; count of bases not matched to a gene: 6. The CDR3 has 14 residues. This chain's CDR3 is CASRPDRNQETQYF. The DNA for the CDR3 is TGTGCCAGCAGACCGGACAGGAATCAAGAGACCCAGTACTTC.

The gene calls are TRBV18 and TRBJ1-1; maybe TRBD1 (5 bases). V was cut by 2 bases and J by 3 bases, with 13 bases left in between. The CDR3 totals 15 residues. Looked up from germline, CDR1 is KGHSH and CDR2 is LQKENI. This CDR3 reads CASSPTGGSHTEAFF. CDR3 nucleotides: TGTGCCAGCTCACCAACAGGTGGTAGTCACACTGAAGCTTTCTTT.

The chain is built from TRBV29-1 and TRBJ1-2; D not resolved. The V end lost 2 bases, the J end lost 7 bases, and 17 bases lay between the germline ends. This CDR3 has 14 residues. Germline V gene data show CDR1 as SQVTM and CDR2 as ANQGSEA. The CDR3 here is CSVEYPLIAGGYTF. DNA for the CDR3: TGCAGCGTTGAATATCCCTTGATAGCGGGTGGCTACACCTTC.

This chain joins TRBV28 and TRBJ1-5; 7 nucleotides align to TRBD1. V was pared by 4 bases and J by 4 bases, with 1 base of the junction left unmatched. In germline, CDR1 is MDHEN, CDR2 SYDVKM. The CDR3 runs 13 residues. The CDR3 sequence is CASSSTGNQPQHF. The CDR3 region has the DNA TGTGCCAGCAGTTCGACAGGGAATCAGCCCCAGCATTTT.

The CDR3 loop reads CASSRFSGSTDTQYF. CDR3 bases: TGTGCCAGCAGTCGCTTTAGCGGGAGCACAGATACGCAGTATTTT. V gene TRBV6-5 combines with J gene TRBJ2-3; 7 nucleotides match TRBD2. The CDR3 runs to 15 residues. Trimming removed 5 bases from V and 0 bases from J; junction bases left unmatched: 5. Looked up from germline, CDR1 is MNHEY and CDR2 is SVGAGI.

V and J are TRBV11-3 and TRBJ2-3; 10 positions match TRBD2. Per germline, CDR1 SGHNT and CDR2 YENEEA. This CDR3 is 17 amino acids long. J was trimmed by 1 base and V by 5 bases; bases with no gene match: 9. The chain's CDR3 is CASSILLAGWGTDTQYF. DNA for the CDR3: TGTGCCAGCAGCATACTACTAGCGGGATGGGGCACAGATACGCAGTATTTT. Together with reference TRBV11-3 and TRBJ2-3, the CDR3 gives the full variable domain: EAGVVQSPRYKIIEKKQPVAFWCNPISGHNTLYWYLQNLGQGPELLIRYENEEAVDDSQLPKDRFSAERLKGVDSTLKIQPAELGDSAVYLCASSILLAGWGTDTQYFGPGTRLTVL.

The CDR3 DNA is TGTGCCAGCAGTGCCTGGACACCTCCCTCCTACGAGCAGTACTTC. Amino acids: CASSAWTPPSYEQYF. V usage is TRBV2 and J usage is TRBJ2-7; tentatively, D is TRBD1 (5 bases). There are 15 residues in the CDR3. Trimming removed 4 bases from V and 0 bases from J, with 13 bases in between. Per the germline V gene, CDR1 is SNHLY and CDR2 is FYNNEI.

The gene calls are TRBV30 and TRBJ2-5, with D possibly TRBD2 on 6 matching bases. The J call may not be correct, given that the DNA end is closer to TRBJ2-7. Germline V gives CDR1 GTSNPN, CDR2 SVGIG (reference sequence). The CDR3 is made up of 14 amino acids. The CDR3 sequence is CAWEARSLGGEQYF. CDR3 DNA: TGTGCCTGGGAGGCCCGATCTCTGGGAGGCGAGCAGTACTTC.

The CDR3 protein is CASSIRRSSYNSPLHF. The CDR3 region has the DNA TGTGCCAGTAGTATACGCCGGAGCTCCTATAATTCACCCCTCCACTTT. V is TRBV19 and J is TRBJ1-6; D gene uncertain. Germline V gene sequence: CDR1 LNHDA, CDR2 SQIVND (reference sequence). Trimming cost V 2 bases and J 0 bases, with 8 bases left between them. CDR3 length: 16 amino acids. Using reference TRBV19 and TRBJ1-6 for the parts outside the CDR3, the full variable domain is DGGITQSPKYLFRKEGQNVTLSCEQNLNHDAMYWYRQDPGQGLRLIYYSQIVNDFQKGDIAEGYSVSREKKESFPLTVTSAQKNPTAFYLCASSIRRSSYNSPLHFGNGTRLTVT.